Below, 7 T cell receptor beta chains from the same sample are listed, as sequenced in a study of blood T cell repertoires in COVID-19. Profiled with immunoSEQ multiplex PCR; TCRdb holds only in-frame clones, not every one. The table shows roughly 220,000 clones, with 85% to 90% occurring only once. The sample consisted of PBMCs or T cells enriched from blood (not recorded which). Source of these receptors: a woman aged 50 to 60 with acute COVID-19.

The chain couples TRBV12-3 or TRBV12-4 to TRBJ2-7, with D possibly matching TRBD1 (5 bases). V was clipped by 3 bases and J by 2 bases, with 8 bases between them. The CDR3 is 13 residues long. Written as DNA, the CDR3 is TGTGCCAGCAGTTTTCAGGGAACCTACGAGCAGTACTTC. Encoded protein: CASSFQGTYEQYF.

The chain links TRBV7-9 to TRBJ2-1; 9 bases fit TRBD1. The CDR3 has 16 amino acids. Germline loops: CDR1 SEHNR, CDR2 FQNEAQ (reference sequence). V dropped 5 bases and J dropped 4; count of bases not matched to a gene: 9. The CDR3, as DNA: TGTGCCAGCAGCGCGACAGGGGGGGCTGGTTACAATGAGCAGTTCTTC. This encodes CASSATGGAGYNEQFF.

The rearrangement links TRBV6-4 to TRBJ1-2, with 7 bases that match TRBD1. Per the germline V gene, CDR1 is MRHNA and CDR2 is SNTAGT. Unmatched junction bases numbered 6, after V lost 5 bases and J lost 0 bases. The CDR3 is 15 amino acids. CDR3 in DNA: TGTGCCAGCAGTCCCCAGGGGGATCCTAACTATGGCTACACCTTC. It specifies CASSPQGDPNYGYTF.

CDR3 protein: CASSDGTSGRQFF. Written as DNA, the CDR3 is TGTGCCAGCAGTGACGGGACTAGCGGGAGGCAGTTCTTC. V is TRBV28 and J is TRBJ2-1; 14 bases match TRBD2. V was pared by 5 bases and J by 12 bases, with 3 bases of the junction left unmatched. The germline gives CDR1 MDHEN, CDR2 SYDVKM. The CDR3 totals 13 residues.

The V gene is TRBV19, the J gene TRBJ2-3, with 7 bases lining up with TRBD2. The CDR3 is 14 residues long. Germline V gene sequence: CDR1 LNHDA, CDR2 SQIVND (reference sequence). Germline trimming cut 8 bases from V and 3 bases from J; bases unmatched to any gene: 8. DNA for the CDR3: TGTGCCAGTGGGGCGGGAGTGAGGACAGATACGCAGTATTTT. Amino acids: CASGAGVRTDTQYF.

This sequence joins TRBV12-3 or TRBV12-4 and TRBJ1-1, with 11 bases aligning to TRBD1. J lost 11 bases, V lost 5 bases, and 7 bases had no gene match. This CDR3 contains 13 residues. The DNA of the CDR3 is TGTGCCAGCAGTCCCGGACAGGGGGCGGCGGCTTTCTTT. Encoded protein: CASSPGQGAAAFF.

The genes are TRBV4-2 and TRBJ1-1; 7 bases fit TRBD1. Per germline, CDR1 LGHNA and CDR2 YNFKEQ. The CDR3 runs 15 residues. J gave up 5 bases and V 0 bases, and 6 bases lay outside the gene matches. For the CDR3, the DNA is TGTGCCAGCAGCCAAGAGGAGGCAGGGGGGACTGAAGCTTTCTTT. It specifies CASSQEEAGGTEAFF.